The present T cell receptor beta chain was sequenced within a study of T-cell reconstitution after alpha-beta-depleted transplantation in children. V shed 4 bases, J shed 5 bases, and the junction held 16 bases outside the gene matches. CDR1 is SGHRS, CDR2 YFSETQ, per germline. This CDR3 contains 17 residues. Unique molecular identifiers were used in preparing the TCRbeta library. TCRdb ran MiXCR on the PCR reads and lists one entry per CDR3 protein. The sample shows about 540,000 distinct CDR3 sequences, around 16% of them seen only once. This specimen was PBMCs from the stem cell graft donor, taken from the stem cell graft. This rearrangement joins TRBV5-1 to TRBJ2-5; TRBD1 matches 8 bases. This sequence originates from a human donor who donated a stem cell graft to a child with acute lymphoblastic leukemia. The CDR3 DNA sequence: TGCGCCAGCAGCCCTATTCCGGACAGGGAAGGCAAGGAGACCCAGTACTTC. This encodes CASSPIPDREGKETQYF.